One T cell receptor beta chain is described in this entry. This clone was counted a few times. Its specific antigen is unknown. No base qualities exist here, and no much larger clone lies one base off it. Patients with a history of autoimmune disease or receiving systemic immunosuppression were excluded from the trial. Peripheral blood for TCR sequencing was collected from all dose cohorts at baseline, on cycle 4 day 1, and on cycle 7 day 1. Samples were obtained from an open-label, multicenter, first-in-human phase I dose-escalation trial of ivuxolimab. Adults with locally advanced or metastatic head and neck squamous cell, hepatocellular, melanoma or renal cell carcinoma were enrolled in the trial. Before TCR sequencing, CD4+ T cells and CD8+ T cells from peripheral blood were sorted into separate populations. These data are taken from a study of OX40 agonist ivuxolimab in advanced cancers. General notes on the study: The costimulatory receptor OX40 (CD134) was targeted by ivuxolimab, a fully human IgG2 agonistic monoclonal antibody. Intravenous ivuxolimab was administered to patients every 2 weeks at six dose levels: 0.01, 0.1, 0.3, 1.5, 3 and 10 mg/kg. Of the approximately 50 dose-escalation patients, hepatocellular carcinoma was present in around 20, melanoma in roughly 15, renal cell carcinoma in 9 and head and neck cancer in 9. In the dose-escalation cohort, roughly 80% of patients were male, and the mean age was around 60 years, with a range of about 23 to 90. Patients were allowed to have had prior anti-PD-1, anti-PD-L1 or anti-CTLA-4 therapy, and approximately 39% of the dose-escalation patients had been treated with checkpoint inhibitors. Three dose-escalation patients achieved partial responses, one with hepatocellular carcinoma and two with cutaneous melanoma. The purpose of peripheral TCRbeta sequencing was to test whether ivuxolimab changed TCR sequence diversity and led to clonal T-cell expansion. The monotherapy dose-escalation portion (N of about 47 patients) of the phase I ivuxolimab trial is reported in the paper.

The study at large found these results: Antigen specificity was not determined for the clonally expanded peripheral T cells. Clonal expansion of both CD4+ and CD8+ blood T cells was observed from baseline to week 6 at doses 0.1 to 3.0 mg/kg. After ivuxolimab, more expanded clones were found on average in CD8+ T cells than in CD4+ T cells. Low levels of normalized T-cell clonal expansion were also seen in some patients who did not respond. Partial responders in the 0.1-3.0 mg/kg groups had among the lowest normalized peripheral clonal expansion, especially among CD8+ T cells.

Genomic DNA was isolated from the sorted cells so that the TCRbeta CDR3 region could be sequenced. The immunoSEQ Assay was used for sequencing of TCRbeta CDR3 regions. The source is immuneACCESS, and TCRdb retained only in-frame sequences with V and J called. Part of the clones is not carried over; for the studies checked, unresolved V genes explain less than half of this, and the remainder is unexplained. The table for this sample lists 92,000 or so clones; approximately 90% of them were counted only once. The leading ten clones occupy approximately 7.4% of the sample. Measured from the cysteine to the phenylalanine, the CDR3 is 13 residues long. Of all the DNA, just the CDR3 is kept, 39 bases in frame from base 1. The germline V gene provides CDR1 SGDLS and CDR2 YYNGEE. Trimming takes 7 bases from V and 4 bases from J, and the germline ends sit 11 bases apart.

The source of this sequence is an adult with an advanced solid tumor such as melanoma, head and neck, liver or kidney cancer. Sequencing used CD4+ or CD8+ T cells sorted from blood, obtained in a trial of the OX40 agonist ivuxolimab. The rearrangement joined TRBV9 to TRBJ2-2; D gene: possibly TRBD2, on 5 matching bases. The DNA sequence follows: TGTGCCAGCCGGGGATTAGTCACCGGGGAGCTGTTTTTT. The translation is CASRGLVTGELFF.